This T cell receptor (beta chain) appears in the sequencing data of a study of blood T cell repertoires in COVID-19. Background on the study: Material from acute and convalescent COVID-19 was sourced from the United States, Italy and Spain. The cDNA or gDNA used as material had been derived from T cells, B-cell-depleted T cells, or PBMCs.

Study processing details: Amplification from reference gene primers served as the basis for estimated nucleated cell counts. Sequencing was performed with immunoSEQ multiplex PCR; in TCRdb, only in-frame clones are kept and a portion is missing. Clonal size and the V and J genes are those of that table, whereas D and trimming came from the DNA. The table includes some 130,000 clones, 75% to 90% detected once. Germline V gene data show CDR1 as SGHTA and CDR2 as FQGNSA. The ends lost 1 base at V and 2 bases at J; junction bases unmatched: 2. The CDR3 contains 16 residues. The sequence derives from a human donor in a cohort sampled during active COVID-19. The chain uses TRBV7-2 and TRBJ2-3; TRBD2 matches 11 bases. The specimen sequenced was peripheral blood. The CDR3, as DNA: TGTGCCAGCAGCTTAGGGGGACTAGCGGCCACAGATACGCAGTATTTT. Translation gives CASSLGGLAATDTQYF.